The 14 T cell receptor beta chains given below trace back to one sample, sequenced in a study of OX40 agonist ivuxolimab in advanced cancers. Method: immunoSEQ multiplex PCR; TCRdb's copy keeps in-frame clones and lacks some. The sample consists of about 69,000 clones, 75% to 90% of them appearing once. Sequenced here: CD4+ or CD8+ T cells sorted from blood, sampled in a trial of the OX40 agonist ivuxolimab. The receptors here all came from an adult with an advanced solid tumor such as melanoma, head and neck, liver or kidney cancer.

For this clone: One junction end does not reproduce the germline sequence, and a read error may be involved. This chain connects TRBV13 to TRBJ2-1; TRBD2 agrees at 9 bases. The CDR3 has 15 amino acids. In germline, CDR1 is PRHDT, CDR2 FYEKMQ (reference sequence). The CDR3 nucleotides are TGTGCCAGCAGTTTAGCGGGAGTATCCTACAATGAGCAGTTCTTC. This gives the protein CASSLAGVSYNEQFF.

This clone was counted once. The chain has TRBV14 and TRBJ2-1; TRBD2 agrees at 15 bases. Trimming at V came to 0 bases and at J to 10 bases, leaving 13 bases not matched to a gene. The CDR3 consists of 19 residues. CDR1 and CDR2 from the germline V gene are SGHDN and FVKESK. The CDR3 DNA sequence: TGTGCCAGCAGCCAAGATCCTTTTGTCAGGACTAGCGGGGGGGGAGAGCAGTTCTTC. This codes for CASSQDPFVRTSGGGEQFF.

This clone is a singleton in its sample. The genes are TRBV9 and TRBJ2-2; D is ambiguous. The germline V gene has CDR1 SGDLS and CDR2 YYNGEE. This CDR3 is 13 amino acids long. The germline V and J ends were trimmed by 0 bases and 7 bases, with 7 bases remaining between them. CDR3 region: CASSVARYGELFF. The CDR3 coding sequence is TGTGCCAGCAGCGTAGCTAGGTACGGGGAGCTGTTTTTT.

The chain joins TRBV6-6 to TRBJ2-7; the D gene is possibly TRBD2 (6 bases). The germline CDR1 and CDR2 sequences are MNHNY and SVGAGI (reference sequence). With 6 bases removed from V and 3 bases from J, the gap between germline ends came to 12 bases. CDR3 length: 13 residues. The CDR3 nucleotides are TGTGCCAGCAGCCCGGGACTTGGCTACGAGCAGTACTTC. It is translated as CASSPGLGYEQYF.

In this sample, this clone turned up a few times. The gene calls are TRBV6-6 and TRBJ1-2; D is undetermined. V was trimmed by 0 bases and J by 4 bases, leaving 12 bases between them. In germline, CDR1 is MNHNY, CDR2 SVGAGI (reference sequence). The CDR3 contains 15 residues. Written as DNA, the CDR3 is TGTGCCAGCAGTTACTCGGGGAGCAGTACCTATGGCTACACCTTC. This codes for CASSYSGSSTYGYTF.

CDR3 coding DNA: TGCGCCAGCAGCTTGGGACAGACGAACACTGAAGCTTTCTTT. This sequence encodes CASSLGQTNTEAFF. The V and J genes are TRBV5-1 and TRBJ1-1, with D possibly matching TRBD1 (5 bases). Looked up from germline, CDR1 is SGHRS and CDR2 is YFSETQ. This CDR3 contains 14 residues. V was shortened by 0 bases and J by 1 base, with 7 bases between the two germline ends.

V is TRBV5-1 and J is TRBJ2-1, with D possibly TRBD2 on 5 matching bases. CDR1 is SGHRS, CDR2 YFSETQ, per germline. V was clipped by 3 bases and J by 2 bases, with 15 bases between them. The CDR3 loop spans 16 amino acids. The CDR3 DNA follows: TGCGCCAGCAGCTCATCTGGGAGTGCGCCCTACAATGAGCAGTTCTTC. Translation gives CASSSSGSAPYNEQFF.

The chain is built from TRBV13 and TRBJ2-7; unclear D gene. The CDR3 runs to 12 residues. Germline V gene data show CDR1 as PRHDT and CDR2 as FYEKMQ (reference sequence). V was trimmed by 0 bases and J by 6 bases, leaving 6 bases between them. CDR3 sequence reads: CASSLGLAEQYF. In DNA form, the CDR3 reads TGTGCCAGCAGCTTAGGGCTCGCCGAGCAGTACTTC.

The chain joins TRBV7-3 to TRBJ2-1, with D possibly matching TRBD1 (5 bases). Deletions cut 5 bases from V and 3 bases from J, with 17 bases between. The CDR3 is made up of 16 amino acids. The germline gives CDR1 SGHTA, CDR2 FQGTGA. This chain's CDR3 is CASSLMGRALYNEQFF. CDR3 in DNA: TGTGCCAGCAGCCTGATGGGCAGGGCCCTCTACAATGAGCAGTTCTTC.

The V and J genes are TRBV19 and TRBJ1-2; D ambiguous. This CDR3 region has 15 residues. The germline V gene has CDR1 LNHDA and CDR2 SQIVND (reference sequence). Trimming took off 2 bases at V and 0 bases at J, with 10 bases between the two ends. DNA for the CDR3: TGTGCCAGTAGTATAATGGGCTTCCCTAACTATGGCTACACCTTC. It translates to CASSIMGFPNYGYTF.

CDR3 nucleotide sequence: TGTGCCAGCAGTTCCGGACTAGCGGGCTACGAGCAGTACTTC. Amino acid sequence: CASSSGLAGYEQYF. The chain couples TRBV27 to TRBJ2-7; TRBD2 agrees at 11 bases. The CDR3 has 14 amino acids. J lost 3 bases, V lost 4 bases, and 2 bases had no gene match. CDR1 is MNHEY and CDR2 is SMNVEV in the germline V gene (reference sequence).

V gene TRBV7-2 combines with J gene TRBJ2-1; 10 nucleotides align to TRBD2. The germline CDR1 and CDR2 sequences are SGHTA and FQGNSA. Losses at the gene ends were 4 bases for V and 5 bases for J; bases not matched to a gene: 8. The CDR3 is 16 residues long. The CDR3 loop is CASSSLAGRVNNEQFF. The CDR3 coding sequence is TGTGCCAGCAGCTCACTAGCGGGGAGGGTCAACAATGAGCAGTTCTTC.

The gene calls are TRBV11-2 and TRBJ2-7; 7 bases align to TRBD2. Germline V gene data show CDR1 as SGHAT and CDR2 as FQNNGV. This CDR3 is 15 amino acids long. J was trimmed by 1 base and V by 3 bases; bases with no gene match: 6. The CDR3 bases are TGTGCCAGCAGCTTGGGGGAGGGGAGATCCTACGAGCAGTACTTC. This encodes CASSLGEGRSYEQYF.

The V call is TRBV7-8, the J call TRBJ1-4; 7 positions agree with TRBD1. J was trimmed by 3 bases and V by 5 bases; bases with no gene match: 12. Germline V CDR1 and CDR2: SGHVS, FQNEAQ. The CDR3 has 17 amino acids. The CDR3 loop reads CASSPTLGTAANEKLFF. The CDR3 DNA reads as TGTGCCAGCAGCCCGACCCTGGGGACAGCTGCTAATGAAAAACTGTTTTTT.